These T cell receptor beta chains were read from a single sample in a study of beta chain features in type 1 diabetes. Clones were read by immunoSEQ multiplex PCR, and TCRdb kept only the in-frame ones, dropping some. The sample consists of 600,000 to 700,000 clones, around 12% of them appearing once. Sequenced sample: naive CD4+ T cells from blood. The receptors derive from a man younger than 40 with type 1 diabetes. Both conserved end residues are part of each CDR3. Fields, in order: V gene, clone size, J gene, D gene, CDR3 protein. D genes are given only for firm matches. Part of the rows lack a size; the others show once, few, many or a class for expanded clones.

>TRBV6-1|NA|TRBJ1-1|NA
CASSAATEAFF
>TRBV27|NA|TRBJ2-7|NA
CATLHLRASSYEQYF
>TRBV4-1|NA|TRBJ1-2|TRBD1
CASSQVQGDFGYGYTF
>TRBV14|NA|TRBJ2-7|NA
CASSQTYEQYF
>TRBV5-1|few|TRBJ2-1|TRBD1
CASSGGQRYNEQFF
>TRBV14|few|TRBJ2-2|NA
CASSQQGSAGELFF
>TRBV7-2|few|TRBJ2-1|NA
CASSLDGNEQFF
>TRBV28|few|TRBJ1-2|NA
CASSSLDKYGYTF
>TRBV18|NA|TRBJ2-1|NA
CASSAWTGRMNEQFF
>TRBV28|few|TRBJ2-7|TRBD1
CASSLSTGGREEQYF
>TRBV29-1|NA|TRBJ2-3|TRBD1
CSVARGPSTDTQYF
>TRBV29-1|few|TRBJ2-1|TRBD2
CSVRDYRYNEQFF
>TRBV6-1|NA|TRBJ2-5|NA
CASSDPRRWISAQYF
>TRBV4-2|NA|TRBJ2-2|NA
CASSQRGNTGELFF
>TRBV29-1|NA|TRBJ2-7|NA
CSVGLAAGLSYEQYF
>TRBV5-1|few|TRBJ2-5|TRBD2
CASSPGLAGNQETQYF